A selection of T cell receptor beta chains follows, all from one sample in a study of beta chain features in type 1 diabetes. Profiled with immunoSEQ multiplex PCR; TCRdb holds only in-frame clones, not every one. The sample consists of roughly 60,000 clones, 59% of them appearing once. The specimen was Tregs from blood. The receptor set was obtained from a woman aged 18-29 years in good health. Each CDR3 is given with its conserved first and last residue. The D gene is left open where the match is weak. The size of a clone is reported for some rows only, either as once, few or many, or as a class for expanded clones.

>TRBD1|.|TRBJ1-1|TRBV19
CASSSQTGVLRSKTEAFF
TGTGCCAGTAGTTCTCAAACAGGGGTTTTGCGGAGTAAAACTGAAGCTTTCTTT
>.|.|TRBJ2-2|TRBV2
CASSGASSTGELFF
TGTGCCAGCAGTGGCGCTAGTAGTACCGGGGAGCTGTTTTTT
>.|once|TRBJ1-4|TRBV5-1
CASRSDSYNEKLFF
TGCGCCAGCAGATCGGACAGTTATAATGAAAAACTGTTTTTT
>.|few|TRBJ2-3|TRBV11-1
CASSLVAGVPDTQYF
TGTGCCAGCAGCTTAGTTGCAGGGGTTCCAGATACGCAGTATTTT
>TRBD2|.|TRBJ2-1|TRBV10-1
CASSESGTSLNEQFF
TGCGCCAGCAGTGAGTCCGGGACTAGTTTAAATGAGCAGTTCTTC
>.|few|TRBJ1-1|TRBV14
CASSQVFSEAFF
TGTGCCAGCAGCCAAGTCTTCTCTGAAGCTTTCTTT
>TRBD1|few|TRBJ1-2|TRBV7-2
CASSLNRGDYGYTF
TGTGCCAGCAGCTTGAACAGGGGGGACTATGGCTACACCTTC
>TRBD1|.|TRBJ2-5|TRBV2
CASSGDRLYWETQYF
TGTGCCAGCAGCGGGGACAGACTCTATTGGGAGACCCAGTACTTC
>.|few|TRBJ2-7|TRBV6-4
CASSTQGGSEQYF
TGTGCCAGCAGTACCCAGGGGGGCAGCGAGCAGTACTTC
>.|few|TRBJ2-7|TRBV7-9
CASSFGALGEQYF
TGTGCCAGCAGCTTTGGGGCCTTGGGGGAGCAGTACTTC
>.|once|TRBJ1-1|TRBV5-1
CASSFSGEAFF
TGCGCCAGCAGCTTTAGCGGTGAAGCTTTCTTT
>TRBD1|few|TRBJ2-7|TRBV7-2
CASSRDRGIEQYF
TGTGCCAGCTCCCGGGACAGGGGGATCGAGCAGTACTTC
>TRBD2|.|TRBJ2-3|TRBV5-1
CASSRGLATDTQYF
TGCGCCAGCAGCCGGGGACTAGCGACAGATACGCAGTATTTT
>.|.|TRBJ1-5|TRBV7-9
CASSLAGGTGQPQHF
TGTGCCAGCAGCTTAGCGGGGGGTACGGGCCAGCCCCAGCATTTT
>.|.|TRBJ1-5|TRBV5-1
CASSLAGGSNQPQHF
TGCGCCAGCAGCTTGGCCGGGGGGAGCAATCAGCCCCAGCATTTT
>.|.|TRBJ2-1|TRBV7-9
CASSLTGQNHYNEQFF
TGTGCCAGCAGCTTAACTGGACAGAATCACTACAATGAGCAGTTCTTC
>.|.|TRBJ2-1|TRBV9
CASSSGYNEQFF
TGTGCCAGCAGTTCGGGTTACAATGAGCAGTTCTTC
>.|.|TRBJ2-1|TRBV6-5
CASSQRPSSYNEQFF
TGTGCCAGCAGCCAACGTCCCAGCTCCTACAATGAGCAGTTCTTC
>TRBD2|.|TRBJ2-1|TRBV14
CASSPGRLAGDRFWNEQFF
TGTGCCAGCAGCCCCGGCCGACTAGCGGGAGACCGGTTTTGGAATGAGCAGTTCTTC
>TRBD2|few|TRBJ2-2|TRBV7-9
CASRSSGRITGELFF
TGTGCCAGCAGGTCTAGCGGGAGGATCACCGGGGAGCTGTTTTTT
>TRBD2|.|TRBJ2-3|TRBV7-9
CASSPWTSGGAGDTQYF
TGTGCCAGCAGCCCTTGGACTAGCGGGGGGGCCGGAGATACGCAGTATTTT
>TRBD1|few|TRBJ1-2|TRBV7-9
CASTRQGDYGYTF
TGTGCCAGCACTAGACAGGGGGATTATGGCTACACCTTC
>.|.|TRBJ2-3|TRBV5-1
CASSWVNSGTDTQYF
TGCGCCAGCAGTTGGGTAAATAGCGGCACAGATACGCAGTATTTT
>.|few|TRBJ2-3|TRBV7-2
CASSWGEGDTQYF
TGTGCCAGCAGCTGGGGGGAAGGAGATACGCAGTATTTT
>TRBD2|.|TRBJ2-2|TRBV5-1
CASSLRGGDTGELFF
TGCGCCAGCAGCTTGCGCGGGGGAGACACCGGGGAGCTGTTTTTT
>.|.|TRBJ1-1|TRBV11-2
CASSYQTANTEAFF
TGTGCCAGCAGTTACCAGACAGCCAACACTGAAGCTTTCTTT
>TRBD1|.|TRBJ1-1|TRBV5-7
CASSVYRGREMNTEAFF
TGTGCCAGCAGCGTGTACAGGGGGCGGGAAATGAACACTGAAGCTTTCTTT
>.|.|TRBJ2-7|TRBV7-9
CASSLGSGSYEQYF
TGTGCCAGCAGCTTAGGGTCAGGCTCCTACGAGCAGTACTTC
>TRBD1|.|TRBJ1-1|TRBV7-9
CASSPRTGMNTEAFF
TGTGCCAGCAGTCCTAGGACAGGGATGAACACTGAAGCTTTCTTT
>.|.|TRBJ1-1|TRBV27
CASSRTGREAFF
TGTGCCAGCAGTCGTACGGGGAGGGAAGCTTTCTTT
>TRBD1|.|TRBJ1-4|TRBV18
CASSPPGQGIEKLFF
TGTGCCAGCTCACCCCCGGGACAGGGAATCGAAAAACTGTTTTTT
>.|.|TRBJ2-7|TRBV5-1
CASSKGGGHYEQYF
TGCGCCAGCAGCAAGGGAGGGGGACACTACGAGCAGTACTTC
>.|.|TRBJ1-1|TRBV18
CASSWGRGNTEAFF
TGTGCCAGCTCATGGGGCAGGGGTAACACTGAAGCTTTCTTT
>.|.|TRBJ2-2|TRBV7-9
CASRLLAANTGELFF
TGTGCCAGCAGGCTCTTAGCGGCGAACACCGGGGAGCTGTTTTTT
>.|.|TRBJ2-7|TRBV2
CASSAQTYEQYF
TGTGCCAGCAGTGCGCAGACCTACGAGCAGTACTTC
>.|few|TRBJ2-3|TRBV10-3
CAIMGGRGSLTDTQYF
TGTGCCATCATGGGGGGGCGCGGGTCGCTCACAGATACGCAGTATTTT
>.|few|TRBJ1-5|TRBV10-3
CAIRGGGSNQPQHF
TGTGCCATCAGGGGGGGTGGCTCCAATCAGCCCCAGCATTTT
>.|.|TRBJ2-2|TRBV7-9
CASSLLVHTGELFF
TGTGCCAGCAGCTTACTTGTCCACACCGGGGAGCTGTTTTTT
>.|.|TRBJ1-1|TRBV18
CASSPGQNTEAFF
TGTGCCAGCTCTCCGGGACAGAACACTGAAGCTTTCTTT
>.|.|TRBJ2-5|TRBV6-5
CASSYPLGGGAETQYF
TGTGCCAGCAGTTATCCCCTCGGTGGGGGCGCGGAGACCCAGTACTTC
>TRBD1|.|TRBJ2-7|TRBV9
CASSQGAGPFSYEQYF
TGTGCCAGCAGCCAGGGGGCAGGACCGTTCTCCTACGAGCAGTACTTC
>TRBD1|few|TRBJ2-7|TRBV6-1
CASTKDRGRGEQYF
TGTGCCAGCACGAAGGACAGGGGAAGGGGCGAGCAGTACTTC
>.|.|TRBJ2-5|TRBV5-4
CASTFAGYQETQYF
TGTGCCAGCACCTTCGCGGGTTACCAAGAGACCCAGTACTTC
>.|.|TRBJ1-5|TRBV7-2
CASSFSQNQPQHF
TGTGCCAGCAGCTTCTCCCAGAATCAGCCCCAGCATTTT
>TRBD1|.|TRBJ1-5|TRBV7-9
CASSPGQGDQPQHF
TGTGCCAGCAGCCCCGGACAGGGGGATCAGCCCCAGCATTTT
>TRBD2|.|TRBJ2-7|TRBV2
CASSISGSAYEQYF
TGTGCCAGCAGTATCAGCGGGAGCGCCTACGAGCAGTACTTC
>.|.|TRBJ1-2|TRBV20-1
CSASWAYGYTF
TGCAGTGCCAGTTGGGCGTATGGCTACACCTTC
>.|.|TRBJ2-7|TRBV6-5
CASSSSGFLYEQYF
TGTGCCAGCAGTTCGTCAGGGTTCCTCTACGAGCAGTACTTC
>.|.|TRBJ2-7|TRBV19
CASSIKGTHSYEQYF
TGTGCCAGTAGTATAAAAGGGACACACTCCTACGAGCAGTACTTC
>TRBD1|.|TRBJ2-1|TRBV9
CASSLTGVFYNEQFF
TGTGCCAGCAGCTTGACAGGGGTATTCTACAATGAGCAGTTCTTC
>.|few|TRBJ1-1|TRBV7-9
CASILNTEAFF
TGTGCCAGCATCTTGAACACTGAAGCTTTCTTT
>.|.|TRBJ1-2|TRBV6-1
CASSEGQPNYGYTF
TGTGCCAGCAGTGAAGGACAGCCTAACTATGGCTACACCTTC